This record concerns one T cell receptor beta chain sequence. Germline-derived CDR1 and CDR2 are LNHNV and YYDKDF (reference sequence). The CDR3 has 17 residues. V gave up 0 bases and J gave up 2 bases, with 11 bases separating them. MiXCR, applied by TCRdb to the RT-PCR reads, yields one record per CDR3 protein. The sample lists almost 700,000 distinct CDR3 sequences, around 14% occurring once. Sequencing input: memory CD4+ T cells from blood. The origin of this receptor is a female donor in good health, serving as a healthy control. The gene calls are TRBV15 and TRBJ2-6; D is ambiguous. The CDR3: CATSRDREGTGANVLTF. The CDR3 nucleotides are TGTGCCACCAGCAGAGATCGTGAAGGGACTGGGGCCAACGTCCTGACTTTC. The whole variable domain, remainder taken from reference TRBV15 and TRBJ2-6, is DAMVIQNPRYQVTQFGKPVTLSCSQTLNHNVMYWYQQKSSQAPKLLFHYYDKDFNNEADTPDNFQSRRPNTSFCFLDIRSPGLGDTAMYLCATSRDREGTGANVLTFGAGSRLTVL.